This T cell receptor beta chain is from a study of cytomegalovirus exposure and HLA in healthy donors. Study-level information: Early released data comprised around 80 million unique TCRs from HLA-typed donors. Study-wide findings and caveats: The study flagged about 150 TCR beta chains as cytomegalovirus-associated. Per published reports, the classifier diagnosed cytomegalovirus status with high specificity and sensitivity.

PCR amplification relied on 60 Vbeta primers (plus 13 Jbeta primers). Authors' analysis steps: It was a later analysis that counted 79 million or so unique TCR beta chains, of which roughly 11 million were shared. Profiling relied on immunoSEQ multiplex PCR, and the TCRdb table lists in-frame clones only, not all of them. That table furnishes V, J and clone size, whereas the DNA furnished D and trimming. The table has about 300,000 clones, 86% seen once. On this clone: No antigen is known for it.

Germline lookup yields CDR1 MNHEY and CDR2 SMNVEV (reference sequence). CDR3 size: 13 residues. Trimming at V came to 4 bases and at J to 6 bases, leaving 0 bases not matched to a gene. The receptor was isolated from a man aged 35-49 years in good health and CMV-seropositive. V is TRBV27 and J is TRBJ2-1, with 10 bases that match TRBD2. Sequences were obtained from PBMCs. The DNA for the CDR3 is TGTGCCAGCAGTTGGACTAGCGGCAATGAGCAGTTCTTC. Encoded protein: CASSWTSGNEQFF.